Shown below are 15 T cell receptor beta chains from a single sample sequenced in a study of blood T cell repertoires in COVID-19. Assay used: immunoSEQ multiplex PCR; TCRdb lists only in-frame clones, some missing. In the table there are 250,000 to 350,000 clones, roughly 86% of which are singletons. Input material: peripheral blood. The receptor source for this set is a woman aged 30 to 39 with COVID-19, enrolled during active disease.

The chain couples TRBV29-1 to TRBJ2-7, with TRBD2 identical over 16 bases. Germline CDR1 SQVTM, CDR2 ANQGSEA. The CDR3 covers 17 residues. V was pared by 6 bases and J by 2 bases, with 10 bases of the junction left unmatched. The CDR3 DNA sequence: TGCAGCGTCGAGGGGACTAGCGGGAGGGCTGGCCCCTACGAGCAGTACTTC. As protein: CSVEGTSGRAGPYEQYF.

This clone was counted a few times. The chain links TRBV19 to TRBJ1-1, with 8 nucleotides matching TRBD1. CDR1 LNHDA and CDR2 SQIVND come from the germline V gene (reference sequence). This CDR3 has 14 residues. V gave up 3 bases and J gave up 7 bases; unmatched junction bases: 7. CDR3 in amino acids: CASSILNRGGEAFF. The DNA for the CDR3 is TGTGCCAGTAGTATTCTAAACAGGGGGGGTGAAGCTTTCTTT.

The rearrangement links TRBV5-4 to TRBJ2-5, with D perhaps TRBD1 (5 bases). The CDR3 covers 15 residues. V was trimmed by 0 bases and J by 4 bases, leaving 13 bases between them. Germline V gene lookup returns CDR1 SGHNT and CDR2 YYREEE (reference sequence). CDR3 amino acids: CASSLAQGRRETQYF. The CDR3 DNA follows: TGTGCCAGCAGCTTGGCCCAGGGTCGTAGAGAGACCCAGTACTTC.

A word on this clone: Other DNA sequences in this specimen translate into the identical CDR3. This rearrangement joins TRBV10-3 to TRBJ1-1; tentatively, D is TRBD1 (5 bases). Germline-derived CDR1 and CDR2 are ENHRY and SYGVKD. CDR3 length: 13 amino acids. V dropped 6 bases and J dropped 3 bases, with 11 bases sitting between them. CDR3 bases: TGTGCCATCAGGGAAGACAGAGACACTGAAGCTTTCTTT. This sequence encodes CAIREDRDTEAFF.

V is TRBV30 and J is TRBJ2-7; no reliable D call. This CDR3 is 13 amino acids long. V lost 3 bases and J 2 bases, leaving 11 bases between the germline ends. The V gene's germline CDR1 is GTSNPN and CDR2 SVGIG (reference sequence). The DNA of the CDR3 is TGTGCCTGGAGCCGTCATAGAACCTACGAGCAGTACTTC. This translates into CAWSRHRTYEQYF.

The CDR3 reads CASSLAGTRGPEQYF. In DNA, the CDR3 is TGCGCCAGCAGCTTGGCGGGGACTAGGGGGCCCGAGCAGTACTTC. The rearrangement links TRBV5-1 to TRBJ2-7, with a weak D call TRBD2 (8 bases). The germline CDR1 and CDR2 sequences are SGHRS and YFSETQ. The CDR3 has 15 residues. Between the trimmed V and J ends, which lost 0 bases and 6 bases, there was a span of 16 bases. Variable domain in full (rest from reference TRBV5-1 and TRBJ2-7): KAGVTQTPRYLIKTRGQQVTLSCSPISGHRSVSWYQQTPGQGLQFLFEYFSETQRNKGNFPGRFSGRQFSNSRSEMNVSTLELGDSALYLCASSLAGTRGPEQYFGPGTRLTVT.

J is TRBJ2-7 and V is TRBV19; a weak D match, TRBD2 (6 bases). Germline values: CDR1 LNHDA, CDR2 SQIVND (reference sequence). V was cut by 1 base and J by 2 bases, with 12 bases left in between. The length of the CDR3 is 15 residues. The CDR3: CASSIGSGGTYEQYF. CDR3 DNA: TGTGCCAGTAGTATAGGAAGCGGCGGGACCTACGAGCAGTACTTC.

In nucleotides, the CDR3 is TGTGCCTGGAGTCCTGGGACTAGCGGCTACGAGCAGTACTTC. It codes for CAWSPGTSGYEQYF. The genes are TRBV30 and TRBJ2-7; TRBD2 matches at 11 bases. Germline V gene lookup returns CDR1 GTSNPN and CDR2 SVGIG (reference sequence). J lost 3 bases, V lost 2 bases, and 3 bases had no gene match. This CDR3 has 14 residues. Together with reference TRBV30 and TRBJ2-7, the CDR3 gives the full variable domain: SQTIHQWPATLVQPVGSPLSLECTVEGTSNPNLYWYRQAAGRGLQLLFYSVGIGQISSEVPQNLSASRPQDRQFILSSKKLLLSDSGFYLCAWSPGTSGYEQYFGPGTRLTVT.

The J gene is TRBJ2-5, the V gene TRBV6-5, with TRBD1 matching over 7 bases. Germline V gives CDR1 MNHEY, CDR2 SVGAGI. The V segment lost 8 bases and the J segment 2 bases; nucleotides outside the gene matches: 5. This CDR3 comprises 13 residues. DNA of the CDR3: TGTGCCAGCCGAGGGGACAGTCAAGAGACCCAGTACTTC. This encodes CASRGDSQETQYF.

This CDR3 reads CAVRTRDEDTQYF. CDR3 bases: TGTGCCGTTCGGACTCGCGATGAGGATACGCAGTATTTT. The rearrangement uses TRBV2 and TRBJ2-3, with a tentative D call TRBD2 (5 bases). The V gene's germline CDR1 is SNHLY and CDR2 FYNNEI. There are 13 residues in the CDR3. Trimming left V 11 bases short and J 6 bases short, with 18 bases between.

The chain joins TRBV3-1 (or the pseudogene TRBV3-2) to TRBJ1-1; no reliable D call. Germline-derived CDR1 and CDR2 are LGHDT and YNNKEL (reference sequence). V lost 2 bases to trimming and J lost 0 bases, with 13 bases between them. CDR3 size: 16 residues. CDR3 amino acids: CASSQLPKSVNTEAFF. The CDR3 bases are TGTGCCAGCAGCCAACTCCCGAAATCGGTGAACACTGAAGCTTTCTTT.

The CDR3 reads CASSGDRGLTPLHF. The DNA for the CDR3 is TGTGCCAGTAGCGGGGACAGGGGGTTGACACCCCTCCACTTT. This chain connects TRBV19 to TRBJ1-6, with 11 positions matching TRBD1. Germline trimming cut 6 bases from V and 11 bases from J; bases unmatched to any gene: 6. The CDR3 consists of 14 residues. Germline V gives CDR1 LNHDA, CDR2 SQIVND (reference sequence).

CDR3 nucleotides: TGTGCCATCAGTGATAGGGGAGGGTATAGCAATCAGCCCCAGCATTTT. Amino acids: CAISDRGGYSNQPQHF. This chain joins TRBV10-3 and TRBJ1-5, with a weak D call TRBD1 (5 bases). The CDR3 consists of 16 residues. The germline V and J ends were trimmed by 3 bases and 0 bases, with 12 bases remaining between them. Germline CDR1 ENHRY, CDR2 SYGVKD.

The J gene is TRBJ1-6, the V gene TRBV18; TRBD1 matches at 8 bases. This CDR3 comprises 15 residues. Germline V gene sequence: CDR1 KGHSH, CDR2 LQKENI. V dropped 3 bases and J dropped 9; count of bases not matched to a gene: 7. CDR3 coding DNA: TGTGCCAGCTCACCTGCGGACAGGGTCAGTTCACCCCTCCACTTT. Translating it yields CASSPADRVSSPLHF.

This rearrangement joins TRBV5-1 to TRBJ2-7; D possibly corresponds to TRBD1 (6 bases). CDR1 is SGHRS and CDR2 is YFSETQ in the germline V gene. The CDR3 runs to 13 residues. V was trimmed by 6 bases and J by 6 bases, leaving 16 bases between them. In DNA, the CDR3 is TGCGCCAGCAACTATGACAGGTCTGTCGAGCAGTACTTC. It yields the protein CASNYDRSVEQYF.